This T cell receptor beta chain was obtained from a study of shared T cell receptors in the human thymus. This clone was observed once. Measured with immunoSEQ multiplex PCR; TCRdb has only the in-frame clones, and not every one. Of 55,000 to 80,000 clones in the sample, 90% to 95% are singletons; the top ten hold about 0.036%. The CDR3 spans 21 residues. J lost 0 bases, V lost 4 bases, and 20 bases had no gene match. Germline-derived CDR1 and CDR2 are PRHDT and FYEKMQ (reference sequence). This TCR was sampled from a human donor. The material sequenced was thymocytes. This sequence joins TRBV13 and TRBJ1-2; 10 bases match TRBD1. The DNA of the CDR3 is TGTGCCAGCAGCTCCCAAACCCCAAGAAACGGGACAGGGGACCCTAACTATGGCTACACCTTC. This translates into CASSSQTPRNGTGDPNYGYTF. Complete variable domain (other parts from reference TRBV13 and TRBJ1-2): AAGVIQSPRHLIKEKRETATLKCYPIPRHDTVYWYQQGPGQDPQFLISFYEKMQSDKGSIPDRFSAQQFSDYHSELNMSSLELGDSALYFCASSSQTPRNGTGDPNYGYTFGSGTRLTVV.